These 23 T cell receptor beta chains came from one sample sequenced in a study of T cell changes during pregnancy in multiple sclerosis. Here immunoSEQ multiplex PCR was the method, and the copy in TCRdb shows in-frame clones only, minus some. The sample yields about 57,000 clones, roughly 90% seen once. The sequencing here drew on peripheral blood, taken after pregnancy. The receptors come from a female donor in good health, enrolled as a control in a pregnancy study.

This sequence joins TRBV29-1 and TRBJ2-7, with a possible D match to TRBD1 (6 bases). Deletions cut 4 bases from V and 2 bases from J, with 9 bases between. Germline assignment: CDR1 SQVTM and CDR2 ANQGSEA. The CDR3 loop spans 12 amino acids. The CDR3 sequence: CSVGGQTYEQYF. The CDR3 coding sequence is TGCAGCGTTGGAGGACAGACCTACGAGCAGTACTTC.

The chain employs TRBV6-6 and TRBJ1-2; no definite D call. Per the germline V gene, CDR1 is MNHNY and CDR2 is SVGAGI (reference sequence). Trimming left V 2 bases short and J 3 bases short, with 16 bases between. CDR3 length: 16 amino acids. As DNA, the CDR3 is TGTGCCAGCAGTTACATCGGGGTACTAGTGGACTATGGCTACACCTTC. Its protein product is CASSYIGVLVDYGYTF.

V is TRBV7-3 and J is TRBJ2-3, with a possible D match to TRBD1 (5 bases). The germline CDR1 and CDR2 sequences are SGHTA and FQGTGA. This CDR3 contains 15 residues. V was cut by 8 bases and J by 0 bases, with 15 bases left in between. The CDR3 protein is CASSPGLHSTDTQYF. CDR3 DNA sequence: TGTGCCAGCTCCCCAGGGCTCCATAGCACAGATACGCAGTATTTT.

The chain uses TRBV29-1 and TRBJ1-1; 11 bases map to TRBD1. V was pared by 7 bases and J by 4 bases, with 5 bases of the junction left unmatched. Germline V gives CDR1 SQVTM, CDR2 ANQGSEA. CDR3 length: 13 amino acids. CDR3 sequence (DNA): TGCAGCGCTGGGGGGACAGGGGGCACTGAAGCTTTCTTT. Encoded protein: CSAGGTGGTEAFF.

V gene TRBV5-1 combines with J gene TRBJ1-2; D is unresolved. There are 13 residues in the CDR3. Germline V gives CDR1 SGHRS, CDR2 YFSETQ. With 2 bases removed from V and 8 bases from J, the gap between germline ends came to 13 bases. The CDR3 region is CASSFTAREGYTF. The CDR3 coding sequence is TGCGCCAGCAGCTTTACAGCCCGGGAGGGCTACACCTTC. Full variable domain (remainder filled in from reference TRBV5-1 and TRBJ1-2): KAGVTQTPRYLIKTRGQQVTLSCSPISGHRSVSWYQQTPGQGLQFLFEYFSETQRNKGNFPGRFSGRQFSNSRSEMNVSTLELGDSALYLCASSFTAREGYTFGSGTRLTVV.

CDR3 nucleotides: TGCAGCGTTCTAACAGGGTTCGGTCAGCCCCAGCATTTT. This gives the protein CSVLTGFGQPQHF. This chain links TRBV29-1 with TRBJ1-5; possible D gene TRBD1, 6 bases. The CDR3 runs to 13 residues. Germline CDR1 reads SQVTM; CDR2 reads ANQGSEA. The V gene lost 5 bases and the J gene lost 6 bases, with 14 bases spanning the gap.

The chain carries TRBV5-4 and TRBJ2-7; D is possibly TRBD1 (6 bases). CDR3 size: 12 residues. Germline assignment: CDR1 SGHNT and CDR2 YYREEE (reference sequence). V was trimmed by 7 bases and J by 5 bases, leaving 13 bases between them. The CDR3 bases are TGTGCCAGCGGAACCTACAGGGACGAGCAGTACTTC. Amino acid sequence: CASGTYRDEQYF.

The chain recombines TRBV28 with TRBJ1-5; D is undetermined. V was cut by 5 bases and J by 11 bases, with 22 bases left in between. Germline V lookup: CDR1 MDHEN, CDR2 SYDVKM. The CDR3 totals 15 residues. The CDR3 DNA reads as TGTGCCAGCAGTCCCCCCCGTGGAGGAGTTGAGACCCAGCATTTT. As protein: CASSPPRGGVETQHF.

This chain connects TRBV29-1 to TRBJ2-3; 11 bases map to TRBD2. CDR1 is SQVTM, CDR2 ANQGSEA, per germline. The CDR3 totals 16 residues. J lost 2 bases, V lost 1 base, and 5 bases had no gene match. The CDR3 DNA is TGCAGCGTTGAAGGCGGGACTAGCGGTTACACAGATACGCAGTATTTT. This gives the protein CSVEGGTSGYTDTQYF.

The chain combines TRBV18 with TRBJ1-1; 7 positions match TRBD1. The CDR3 length is 13 residues. Germline V gene lookup returns CDR1 KGHSH and CDR2 LQKENI. J gave up 9 bases and V 6 bases, and 10 bases lay outside the gene matches. Here the CDR3 DNA reads TGTGCCAGCTCCTTCGTCGGGACAGATCAAGCTTTCTTT. As protein: CASSFVGTDQAFF. Looking up the rest from reference TRBV18 and TRBJ1-1 gives the full variable domain: NAGVMQNPRHLVRRRGQEARLRCSPMKGHSHVYWYRQLPEEGLKFMVYLQKENIIDESGMPKERFSAEFPKEGPSILRIQQVVRGDSAAYFCASSFVGTDQAFFGQGTRLTVV.

Written as DNA, the CDR3 is TGTGCCAGCAGCCAAGGTCTAGCGGGAGTCAATGAGCAGTTCTTC. This translates into CASSQGLAGVNEQFF. The chain recombines TRBV14 with TRBJ2-1; the match to TRBD2 covers 10 bases. From germline, CDR1 is SGHDN and CDR2 FVKESK. This CDR3 is built from 15 residues. The J segment lost 6 bases and the V segment lost 1 base, leaving 3 bases of the junction unmatched.

The V and J genes are TRBV5-1 and TRBJ2-7; TRBD2 matches 7 bases. This CDR3 comprises 13 residues. The junction had 8 bases not matched to a gene; V was cut back by 3 bases and J by 8 bases. The germline V gene encodes CDR1 SGHRS and CDR2 YFSETQ. In DNA, the CDR3 is TGCGCCAGCAGCTCGGGACCGGGAGGTCAGCAGTACTTC. Translated, it gives CASSSGPGGQQYF.

This chain connects TRBV5-8 to TRBJ2-7; D is possibly TRBD2 (6 bases). Trimming took 5 bases from V and 5 from J, leaving 17 bases between them. Germline CDR1 and CDR2: SGHTS and YDEGEE. The CDR3 consists of 14 residues. The CDR3: CASRLVPGSHEQYF. The CDR3 DNA follows: TGTGCCAGCAGGCTAGTCCCCGGGAGTCACGAGCAGTACTTC.

The sample holds a few counts of this clone. The chain uses TRBV4-3 and TRBJ1-1; a weak D match, TRBD1 (6 bases). Germline V gives CDR1 LGHNA, CDR2 YSLEER. V was cut by 4 bases and J by 5 bases, with 11 bases left in between. The CDR3 contains 13 residues. CDR3 nucleotide sequence: TGCGCCAGCAGCCTGAGTACAGGGACTGAAGCTTTCTTT. This gives the protein CASSLSTGTEAFF.

This rearrangement joins TRBV5-1 to TRBJ1-4; 7 nucleotides match TRBD1. From germline, CDR1 is SGHRS and CDR2 YFSETQ. V lost 4 bases to trimming and J lost 5 bases; unmatched junction nucleotides: 5. CDR3 length equals 14 residues. In DNA form, the CDR3 reads TGCGCCAGCAGCCGGGACAGTCTGAATGAAAAACTGTTTTTT. Its translation is CASSRDSLNEKLFF.

This chain connects TRBV14 to TRBJ1-5; D uncertain. CDR1 is SGHDN, CDR2 FVKESK, per germline. V lost 4 bases to trimming and J lost 8 bases, with 6 bases between them. The CDR3 consists of 11 residues. The CDR3 DNA reads TGTGCCAGCAGCCTTAATAAGCCCCAGCATTTT. Translation: CASSLNKPQHF.

The CDR3 DNA reads TGTGCCAGCAGCCGGTCGGGAGAGGAGACCCAGTACTTC. Residues: CASSRSGEETQYF. The chain has TRBV16 and TRBJ2-5; D may be TRBD2 (6 bases). Trimming cost V 4 bases and J 5 bases, with 11 bases left between them. Germline V CDR1 and CDR2: KGHSY, FQNENV. This CDR3 region has 13 residues. Full variable domain (rest looked up from reference TRBV16 and TRBJ2-5): GEEVAQTPKHLVRGEGQKAKLYCAPIKGHSYVFWYQQVLKNEFKFLISFQNENVFDETGMPKERFSAKCLPNSPCSLEIQATKLEDSAVYFCASSRSGEETQYFGPGTRLLVL.

CDR3 protein: CSVSQGGNTYEQYF. Here the CDR3 DNA reads TGCAGCGTTTCCCAGGGTGGGAATACCTACGAGCAGTACTTC. This rearrangement joins TRBV29-1 to TRBJ2-7, with a possible D match to TRBD1 (5 bases). The length of the CDR3 is 14 residues. V dropped 5 bases and J dropped 2 bases, with 16 bases sitting between them. From germline, CDR1 is SQVTM and CDR2 ANQGSEA.

The rearrangement uses TRBV27 and TRBJ2-5; 11 bases align to TRBD1. V shed 5 bases, J shed 5 bases, and the junction held 7 bases outside the gene matches. Germline lookup yields CDR1 MNHEY and CDR2 SMNVEV (reference sequence). The CDR3 is 15 amino acids. The CDR3 loop is CASSKGDRGWETQYF. CDR3 in DNA: TGTGCCAGCAGTAAAGGGGACAGGGGGTGGGAGACCCAGTACTTC.

The rearrangement joins TRBV5-5 to TRBJ1-5; D is uncertain. The CDR3 covers 14 residues. CDR1 is SGHKS and CDR2 is YYEKEE in the germline V gene (reference sequence). V shed 3 bases and J shed 0 bases, with 7 bases lying between them. DNA for the CDR3: TGTGCCAGCAGCTCCCCTTATAGCAATCAGCCCCAGCATTTT. It translates to CASSSPYSNQPQHF.

V usage is TRBV11-2 and J usage is TRBJ2-3; 7 positions agree with TRBD1. CDR1 and CDR2 (germline): SGHAT, FQNNGV. With 5 bases clipped from V and 7 bases from J, the junction kept 6 bases outside the gene matches. This CDR3 region has 13 residues. The CDR3: CASSPQQGNTQYF. Here the CDR3 DNA reads TGTGCCAGCAGCCCTCAACAGGGGAATACGCAGTATTTT.

The chain joins TRBV19 to TRBJ2-1; 9 positions match TRBD2. The ends lost 3 bases at V and 7 bases at J; junction bases unmatched: 7. This CDR3 spans 15 amino acids. Germline lookup yields CDR1 LNHDA and CDR2 SQIVND (reference sequence). CDR3 bases: TGTGCCAGTAGTATGTCGCGGGGGGGTGAGAATGAGCAGTTCTTC. Protein sequence: CASSMSRGGENEQFF.

This sequence joins TRBV14 and TRBJ2-2; D gene uncertain. V was cut by 5 bases and J by 5 bases, with 6 bases left in between. Germline V gives CDR1 SGHDN, CDR2 FVKESK. This CDR3 has 12 residues. The CDR3, as DNA: TGTGCCAGCAGCTTTAGTACCGGGGAGCTGTTTTTT. Translation gives CASSFSTGELFF.